This passage covers 17 T cell receptor beta chains from one sample sequenced in a study of cytomegalovirus exposure and HLA in healthy donors (dated by TCRdb to about 2017). The library came from the immunoSEQ multiplex PCR assay. The multiplex PCR relied on a mix of 60 forward primers for TCR Vbeta segments and 13 reverse primers for TCR Jbeta segments. In its TCRdb copy, this immuneACCESS table keeps in-frame sequences only and misses some clones. Where compared with another copy, unresolved V genes explain less than half of these, and the others have no known cause. The sample has approximately 160,000 clones on record, approximately 81% of them singletons. Together, the top ten hold roughly 1.4% of the sample. The sample was PBMCs. Receptor source: a man between 50 and 59 years old in good health and CMV-seropositive.

The gene calls are TRBV28 and TRBJ2-2; no firm D call. V lost 2 bases to trimming and J lost 5 bases, with 6 bases between them. This CDR3 is built from 13 residues. Germline CDR1 MDHEN, CDR2 SYDVKM. CDR3 in amino acids: CASSLAATGELFF. The CDR3 region has the DNA TGTGCCAGCAGTTTAGCGGCTACCGGGGAGCTGTTTTTT.

V usage is TRBV7-9 and J usage is TRBJ2-5; 8 nucleotides agree with TRBD1. Germline CDR1 and CDR2: SEHNR and FQNEAQ (reference sequence). Trimming removed 5 bases from V and 4 bases from J; junction bases left unmatched: 9. This CDR3 spans 15 amino acids. CDR3 sequence reads: CASSAGQGVSETQYF. As DNA, the CDR3 is TGTGCCAGCAGCGCAGGACAGGGTGTATCAGAGACCCAGTACTTC.

This chain connects TRBV27 to TRBJ2-1; a weak D match, TRBD2 (6 bases). With 3 bases removed from V and 4 bases from J, the gap between germline ends came to 13 bases. CDR1 is MNHEY and CDR2 is SMNVEV in the germline V gene (reference sequence). The CDR3 totals 15 residues. As DNA, the CDR3 is TGTGCCAGCAGTTTGGGACTGGCACGATACAATGAGCAGTTCTTC. It translates to CASSLGLARYNEQFF.

The J gene is TRBJ1-2, the V gene TRBV28; TRBD1 agrees at 9 bases. Germline V gene data show CDR1 as MDHEN and CDR2 as SYDVKM. Trimming removed 3 bases from V and 1 base from J; junction bases left unmatched: 9. CDR3 length: 17 residues. CDR3 loop: CASSLEGGTGINYGYTF. CDR3 in DNA: TGTGCCAGCAGTTTGGAGGGGGGGACAGGGATTAACTATGGCTACACCTTC.

The V gene is TRBV28, the J gene TRBJ1-5; D remains ambiguous. V lost 3 bases and J lost 10, with 10 bases in between. The germline V gene has CDR1 MDHEN and CDR2 SYDVKM. This CDR3 has 12 residues. The CDR3 DNA reads as TGTGCCAGCAGTTTTGGCCAATTCCCCCAGCATTTT. Encoded protein: CASSFGQFPQHF.

V is TRBV4-3 and J is TRBJ2-5; maybe TRBD1 (5 bases). Trimming cost V 2 bases and J 7 bases, with 17 bases left between them. CDR1 and CDR2 (germline): LGHNA, YSLEER. The CDR3 consists of 15 residues. CDR3 residues: CASSQKTDGTGTQYF. CDR3 coding DNA: TGCGCCAGCAGCCAAAAAACGGACGGTACAGGGACCCAGTACTTC.

This chain joins TRBV7-9 and TRBJ2-3, with 7 bases fitting TRBD2. Germline V gene sequence: CDR1 SEHNR, CDR2 FQNEAQ (reference sequence). This CDR3 comprises 15 residues. V was clipped by 4 bases and J by 6 bases; unmatched bases: 10. CDR3 nucleotide sequence: TGTGCCAGCAGCTCTAGCGGACTCCCCTGGGATACGCAGTATTTT. Translated, it gives CASSSSGLPWDTQYF.

The V and J genes are TRBV6-1 and TRBJ1-2, with TRBD1 as a possible D gene (5 bases). With 4 bases removed from V and 0 bases from J, the gap between germline ends came to 12 bases. Germline assignment: CDR1 MNHNS and CDR2 SASEGT. The CDR3 has 15 residues. In nucleotides, the CDR3 is TGTGCCAGCAGTGGCCGCAGGGCCTCTAACTATGGCTACACCTTC. This sequence encodes CASSGRRASNYGYTF.

The J gene is TRBJ2-1, the V gene TRBV5-4; a possible D gene is TRBD2 (6 bases). Germline CDR1 is SGHNT and CDR2 is YYREEE (reference sequence). The CDR3 length is 15 residues. Trimming shortened V by 6 bases and J by 5 bases, and 18 bases separated the two germline ends. The DNA for the CDR3 is TGTGCCAGCACCCCTCGACGGGGGAAGGACAATGAGCAGTTCTTC. It codes for CASTPRRGKDNEQFF.

V and J are TRBV6-1 and TRBJ2-7, with 9 nucleotides matching TRBD1. The germline V gene has CDR1 MNHNS and CDR2 SASEGT. CDR3 size: 14 residues. J gave up 3 bases and V 8 bases, and 8 bases lay outside the gene matches. CDR3 region: CASLSWGQGYEQYF. CDR3 in DNA: TGTGCCAGCCTGTCGTGGGGACAGGGCTACGAGCAGTACTTC.

The gene calls are TRBV11-2 and TRBJ1-2, with D possibly TRBD1 on 6 matching bases. The germline gives CDR1 SGHAT, CDR2 FQNNGV. This CDR3 has 14 amino acids. V lost 6 bases to trimming and J lost 0 bases, with 11 bases between them. The CDR3 protein is CASRLTGSNYGYTF. The CDR3 bases are TGTGCCAGCAGATTAACAGGGTCTAACTATGGCTACACCTTC.

This chain uses TRBV18 with TRBJ2-2; 8 bases agree with TRBD1. Germline-derived CDR1 and CDR2 are KGHSH and LQKENI. The J segment lost 3 bases and the V segment lost 3 bases, leaving 6 bases of the junction unmatched. The CDR3 is 16 residues long. The CDR3 sequence: CASSPGTGTYTGELFF. Here the CDR3 DNA reads TGTGCCAGCTCACCTGGGACAGGAACTTACACCGGGGAGCTGTTTTTT.

The rearrangement links TRBV7-9 to TRBJ1-1, with a tentative D call TRBD1 (5 bases). Looked up from germline, CDR1 is SEHNR and CDR2 is FQNEAQ (reference sequence). This CDR3 spans 12 amino acids. The V end lost 5 bases, the J end lost 4 bases, and 8 bases lay between the germline ends. In nucleotides, the CDR3 is TGTGCCAGCAGCCCCGGGGGCACTGAAGCTTTCTTT. Translation gives CASSPGGTEAFF.

A note on this clone: The same CDR3 also results from other DNA sequences found in this sample. The V call is TRBV4-1, the J call TRBJ1-3; D is perhaps TRBD1 (6 bases). Germline V gives CDR1 MGHRA, CDR2 YSYEKL. V was clipped by 2 bases and J by 0 bases, with 17 bases between them. The CDR3 extends over 18 amino acids. The CDR3, as DNA: TGCGCCAGCAGCCAACTGTTTGGACAGTTTTTCTCTGGAAACACCATATATTTT. This encodes CASSQLFGQFFSGNTIYF.

This clone was recorded once. The genes are TRBV5-1 and TRBJ2-4, with D uncertain. Deletions cut 2 bases from V and 5 bases from J, with 11 bases between. Per germline, CDR1 SGHRS and CDR2 YFSETQ. The CDR3 loop spans 14 amino acids. The CDR3 sequence: CASSFPGSENIQYF. DNA for the CDR3: TGCGCCAGCAGCTTTCCAGGTTCCGAAAACATTCAGTACTTC. The complete variable domain, with remaining parts taken from reference TRBV5-1 and TRBJ2-4, reads KAGVTQTPRYLIKTRGQQVTLSCSPISGHRSVSWYQQTPGQGLQFLFEYFSETQRNKGNFPGRFSGRQFSNSRSEMNVSTLELGDSALYLCASSFPGSENIQYFGAGTRLSVL.

The rearrangement links TRBV5-1 to TRBJ2-5; D unclear. There are 12 residues in the CDR3. CDR1 and CDR2 (germline): SGHRS, YFSETQ. V gave up 2 bases and J gave up 1 base, with 3 bases separating them. CDR3 bases: TGCGCCAGCAGCTTAGCCCAAGAGACCCAGTACTTC. Translation: CASSLAQETQYF.

This clone was seen a handful of times. The gene calls are TRBV11-2 and TRBJ1-2; 7 nucleotides match TRBD1. From germline, CDR1 is SGHAT and CDR2 FQNNGV. The CDR3 is 13 residues long. V trimming: 5 bases; J trimming: 8 bases; junction bases outside the gene matches: 8. CDR3 amino acids: CASSTDRASGYTF. The CDR3 coding sequence is TGTGCCAGCAGCACCGACAGGGCGTCCGGCTACACCTTC.